Listed below are T cell receptor beta chains from one sample, sequenced in a study of persistence of HIV-infected CD4 T cells. Profiling relied on immunoSEQ multiplex PCR, and the TCRdb table lists in-frame clones only, not all of them. The sample lists about 64,000 clones; less than 85% were seen once. For these TCRs, the target antigens are not known. The sequenced sample was CD4+ T cells sorted from PBMCs after roughly 17-hour stimulation, obtained from a patient who received antiretroviral therapy. Receptors originate from an adult man with HIV who was CMV-seropositive. The CDR3 runs from the conserved cysteine through the conserved F or W. A D gene is named only where the DNA matches it firmly. Clone size is stated in some rows and not others, as once, few, many or a class when expanded.

CDR3 | DNA | V | D | J | size
CASSLSRQGWPHSPLHF | TGTGCCAGCAGCCTAAGCCGACAGGGGTGGCCGCATTCACCCCTCCACTTT | TRBV28 | TRBD1 | TRBJ1-6 | .
CASSLGQVFTDTQYF | TGTGCCAGCAGTTTAGGTCAGGTATTCACAGATACGCAGTATTTT | TRBV27 | . | TRBJ2-3 | once
CASSYSSSEKLFF | TGTGCCAGCAGTTACTCAAGCAGTGAAAAACTGTTTTTT | TRBV6-5 | . | TRBJ1-4 | .
CASSFVPGQGDSPLHF | TGTGCCAGCAGCTTCGTACCGGGACAGGGTGATTCACCCCTCCACTTT | TRBV6-6 | TRBD1 | TRBJ1-6 | .
CASSYPFGVRSPLHF | TGTGCCAGCAGTTACCCTTTCGGGGTAAGGTCACCCCTCCACTTT | TRBV6-2/TRBV6-3 | . | TRBJ1-6 | .
CAISLGGARDTQYF | TGTGCCATCAGTCTTGGGGGGGCCAGAGATACGCAGTATTTT | TRBV10-3 | . | TRBJ2-3 | .
CASSMDVMRNQPQHF | TGTGCCAGTAGTATGGACGTTATGCGGAATCAGCCCCAGCATTTT | TRBV19 | . | TRBJ1-5 | .
CASSLYRGAGTDTQYF | TGTGCCAGCAGCCTCTACCGGGGGGCGGGCACAGATACGCAGTATTTT | TRBV3-1/TRBV3-2 | . | TRBJ2-3 | .
CASSKYGGNTEAFF | TGTGCCAGCTCCAAATATGGGGGCAACACTGAAGCTTTCTTT | TRBV27 | . | TRBJ1-1 | .
CASSIGSRGPRNEQFF | TGTGCCAGTAGTATAGGGTCCAGGGGGCCAAGGAATGAGCAGTTCTTC | TRBV19 | TRBD1 | TRBJ2-1 | .
CASSQGDRENQPQHF | TGTGCCAGCAGCCAAGGGGACAGGGAAAATCAGCCCCAGCATTTT | TRBV4-2 | TRBD1 | TRBJ1-5 | .
CAISEASGGSSYNEQFF | TGTGCCATCAGTGAGGCTAGCGGGGGGAGCTCCTACAATGAGCAGTTCTTC | TRBV10-3 | TRBD2 | TRBJ2-1 | .
CASSPLPGTGRSGNTIYF | TGCGCCAGCAGCCCCCTTCCGGGGACGGGCAGGTCTGGAAACACCATATATTTT | TRBV4-1 | . | TRBJ1-3 | once
CASSPGQGKAFF | TGTGCCAGCAGCCCGGGACAGGGAAAGGCTTTCTTT | TRBV7-9 | TRBD1 | TRBJ1-1 | .
CASSLIASGANVLTF | TGTGCCAGCAGTTTAATAGCCTCTGGGGCCAACGTCCTGACTTTC | TRBV27 | . | TRBJ2-6 | .
CASSGDSNTEAFF | TGTGCCAGCAGTGGCGACAGCAACACTGAAGCTTTCTTT | TRBV2 | . | TRBJ1-1 | few
CASSQGGSGTEAFF | TGCGCCAGCAGCCAAGGGGGCTCGGGGACTGAAGCTTTCTTT | TRBV5-1 | TRBD1 | TRBJ1-1 | .
CASSILSRTDTQYF | TGTGCCAGTAGTATCCTCTCCCGCACAGATACGCAGTATTTT | TRBV19 | . | TRBJ2-3 | .
CASSQRLAAHYNEQFF | TGTGCCAGCAGCCAGCGGCTAGCGGCCCATTACAATGAGCAGTTCTTC | TRBV3-1/TRBV3-2 | TRBD2 | TRBJ2-1 | .
CASSYWQPSSGNTIYF | TGTGCCAGCAGTTACTGGCAGCCGAGCTCTGGAAACACCATATATTTT | TRBV6-5 | . | TRBJ1-3 | .
CATSRDGKGGTEAFF | TGTGCCACCAGCAGAGACGGAAAGGGGGGCACTGAAGCTTTCTTT | TRBV15 | . | TRBJ1-1 | .
CASSLGDYSGNTIYF | TGTGCCAGCTCACTCGGGGACTACTCTGGAAACACCATATATTTT | TRBV18 | . | TRBJ1-3 | .
CASSPPTSTDTQYF | TGTGCCAGCTCACCACCGACTAGCACAGATACGCAGTATTTT | TRBV18 | . | TRBJ2-3 | .
CAWVRGEAFF | TGTGCCTGGGTAAGGGGGGAAGCTTTCTTT | TRBV30 | . | TRBJ1-1 | .
CATSLTRPVNEQFF | TGTGCCACCAGCCTTACTAGACCGGTTAATGAGCAGTTCTTC | TRBV15 | . | TRBJ2-1 | .
CASSIGRTNYGYTF | TGTGCCAGTAGTATAGGACGGACTAACTATGGCTACACCTTC | TRBV19 | . | TRBJ1-2 | .
CATSWKDTQYF | TGTGCCACCTCCTGGAAGGATACGCAGTATTTT | TRBV24-1 | . | TRBJ2-3 | .
CASTNQGAIGYTF | TGTGCCAGCACCAATCAGGGGGCAATCGGCTACACCTTC | TRBV7-9 | TRBD1 | TRBJ1-2 | .
CASSLATRLTGSYEQYF | TGTGCCAGCAGCTTGGCAACTCGACTGACAGGGTCCTACGAGCAGTACTTC | TRBV5-5 | TRBD1 | TRBJ2-7 | few
CASSRVTGGTDTQYF | TGTGCCAGCTCACGAGTAACGGGTGGCACAGATACGCAGTATTTT | TRBV18 | . | TRBJ2-3 | .
CASSKRAAADRNTIYF | TGTGCCAGCAGCAAACGGGCGGCGGCCGACCGGAACACCATATATTTT | TRBV21-1 | . | TRBJ1-3 | .
CASSLSSNLGTGELFF | TGTGCCAGCAGCTTATCTAGCAATCTGGGGACCGGGGAGCTGTTTTTT | TRBV7-2 | . | TRBJ2-2 | few
CASSKTGDNQPQHF | TGTGCCAGCAGTAAAACAGGGGATAATCAGCCCCAGCATTTT | TRBV3-1/TRBV3-2 | TRBD1 | TRBJ1-5 | .
CASSHGVQVAYEQYF | TGTGCCAGCAGCCACGGGGTACAAGTTGCCTACGAGCAGTACTTC | TRBV7-9 | . | TRBJ2-7 | .
CATSRDQQPQHF | TGTGCCACCAGCAGAGATCAACAGCCCCAGCATTTT | TRBV15 | . | TRBJ1-5 | few
CASCEGGAGYGYTF | TGTGCCAGCTGTGAAGGGGGCGCGGGCTATGGCTACACCTTC | TRBV3-1/TRBV3-2 | TRBD1 | TRBJ1-2 | .
CASKSLTASTDTQYF | TGTGCCAGCAAGAGTTTAACGGCTAGCACAGATACGCAGTATTTT | TRBV6-5 | . | TRBJ2-3 | few
CASSEDPYSGNTIYF | TGTGCCAGCAGTGAAGATCCCTACTCTGGAAACACCATATATTTT | TRBV2 | . | TRBJ1-3 | .
CASSPSNAAGANVLTF | TGTGCCAGCTCACCCAGTAATGCAGCTGGGGCCAACGTCCTGACTTTC | TRBV18 | . | TRBJ2-6 | .
CASSKQENQPQHF | TGTGCCAGCAGCAAACAGGAAAATCAGCCCCAGCATTTT | TRBV7-2 | . | TRBJ1-5 | .
CAGWDRASGYTF | TGTGCCGGATGGGACAGGGCGAGCGGCTACACCTTC | TRBV19 | TRBD1 | TRBJ1-2 | .
CSASGSTEAFF | TGCAGTGCTAGTGGGAGCACTGAAGCTTTCTTT | TRBV20-1 | . | TRBJ1-1 | .
CASRATGWGLGGELFF | TGCGCCAGCAGGGCGACAGGCTGGGGGCTGGGCGGGGAGCTGTTTTTT | TRBV10-2 | . | TRBJ2-2 | once
CASSGDRGNEQFF | TGCGCCAGCAGTGGGGACAGGGGAAATGAGCAGTTCTTC | TRBV10-1 | TRBD1 | TRBJ2-1 | .
CASSVGAEGGNTIYF | TGTGCCAGCAGCGTAGGGGCAGAGGGTGGAAACACCATATATTTT | TRBV9 | . | TRBJ1-3 | .
CASSVTLTGVDEAFF | TGTGCCAGCAGCGTCACCCTAACAGGGGTGGATGAAGCTTTCTTT | TRBV9 | TRBD1 | TRBJ1-1 | .
CATGVGGNTIYF | TGTGCCACCGGGGTCGGGGGAAACACCATATATTTT | TRBV28 | . | TRBJ1-3 | .
CASRKQGAGEQYF | TGTGCCAGTAGAAAACAGGGGGCGGGGGAGCAGTACTTC | TRBV19 | TRBD1 | TRBJ2-7 | once
CASSSRGPPQF | TGTGCCAGCAGCTCCAGGGGGCCTCCACAATTC | TRBV7-8 | TRBD1 | TRBJ1-2 | .
CASSLRAGPPLHF | TGCGCCAGCAGCTTGCGGGCAGGGCCACCCCTCCACTTT | TRBV5-1 | . | TRBJ1-6 | .
CASSPIRDSHYEQYF | TGTGCCAGCTCACCAATTCGAGACAGCCACTACGAGCAGTACTTC | TRBV18 | . | TRBJ2-7 | few
CASSLRTSGSLSGANVLTF | TGTGCCAGCAGCTTAAGGACTAGCGGGTCTCTCTCTGGGGCCAACGTCCTGACTTTC | TRBV7-8 | TRBD2 | TRBJ2-6 | .
CASRRPGGGYEQYF | TGTGCCAGCAGGCGTCCTGGAGGGGGCTACGAGCAGTACTTC | TRBV6-5 | . | TRBJ2-7 | .